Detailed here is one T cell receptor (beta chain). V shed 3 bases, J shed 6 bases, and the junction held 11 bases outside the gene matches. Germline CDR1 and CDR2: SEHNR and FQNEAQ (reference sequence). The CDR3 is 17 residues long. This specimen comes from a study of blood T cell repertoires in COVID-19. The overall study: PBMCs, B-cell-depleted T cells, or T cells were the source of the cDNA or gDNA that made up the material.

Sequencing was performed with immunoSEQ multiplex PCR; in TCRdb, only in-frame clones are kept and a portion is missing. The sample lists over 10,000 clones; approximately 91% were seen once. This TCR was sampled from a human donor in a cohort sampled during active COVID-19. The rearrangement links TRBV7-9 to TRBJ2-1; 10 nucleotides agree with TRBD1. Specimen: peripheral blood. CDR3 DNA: TGTGCCAGCAGCTTCAACCGTCGGACAGGGGGAATCAATGAGCAGTTCTTC. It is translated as CASSFNRRTGGINEQFF.